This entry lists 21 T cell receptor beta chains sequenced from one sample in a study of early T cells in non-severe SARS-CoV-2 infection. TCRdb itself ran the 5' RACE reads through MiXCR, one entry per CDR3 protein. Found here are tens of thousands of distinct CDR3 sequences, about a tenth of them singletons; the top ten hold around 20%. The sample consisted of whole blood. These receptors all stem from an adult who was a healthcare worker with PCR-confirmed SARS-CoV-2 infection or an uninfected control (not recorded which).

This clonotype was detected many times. DNA for the CDR3: TGTGCCAGCAGCCCCTCTAGCGGGGGCTACGAGCAGTACTTC. It translates to CASSPSSGGYEQYF. V is TRBV7-9 and J is TRBJ2-7; 10 bases fit TRBD2. Unmatched junction bases numbered 4, after V lost 5 bases and J lost 3 bases. Germline CDR1 reads SEHNR; CDR2 reads FQNEAQ (reference sequence). This CDR3 comprises 14 residues.

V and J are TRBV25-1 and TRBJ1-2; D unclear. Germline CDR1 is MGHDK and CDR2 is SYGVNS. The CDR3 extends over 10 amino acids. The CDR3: CVPPFNGYTF. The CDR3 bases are TGTGTTCCACCCTTCAATGGCTACACCTTC.

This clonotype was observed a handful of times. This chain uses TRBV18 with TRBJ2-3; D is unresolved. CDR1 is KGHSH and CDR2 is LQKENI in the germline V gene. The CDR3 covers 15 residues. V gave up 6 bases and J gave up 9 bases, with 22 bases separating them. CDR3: CASSPGQGPTWTQYF. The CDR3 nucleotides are TGTGCCAGCTCGCCTGGGCAAGGGCCGACATGGACGCAGTATTTT.

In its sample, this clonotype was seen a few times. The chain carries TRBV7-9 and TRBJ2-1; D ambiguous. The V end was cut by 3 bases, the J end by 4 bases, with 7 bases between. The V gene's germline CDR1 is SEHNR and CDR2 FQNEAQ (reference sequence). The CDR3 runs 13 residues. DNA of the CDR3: TGTGCCAGCAGCTTCGTCCCATACAATGAGCAGTTCTTC. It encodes CASSFVPYNEQFF.

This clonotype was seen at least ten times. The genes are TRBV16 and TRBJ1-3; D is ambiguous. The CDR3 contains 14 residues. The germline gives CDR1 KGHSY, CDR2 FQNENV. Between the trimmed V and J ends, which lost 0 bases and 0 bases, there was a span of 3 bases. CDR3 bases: TGTGCCAGCAGCCAATCGCGCTCTGGAAACACCATATATTTT. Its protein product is CASSQSRSGNTIYF.

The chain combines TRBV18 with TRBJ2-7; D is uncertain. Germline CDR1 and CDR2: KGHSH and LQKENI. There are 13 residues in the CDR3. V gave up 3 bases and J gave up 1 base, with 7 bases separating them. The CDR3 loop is CASSPRYSYEQYF. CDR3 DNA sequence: TGTGCCAGCTCACCCCGTTATTCCTACGAGCAGTACTTC.

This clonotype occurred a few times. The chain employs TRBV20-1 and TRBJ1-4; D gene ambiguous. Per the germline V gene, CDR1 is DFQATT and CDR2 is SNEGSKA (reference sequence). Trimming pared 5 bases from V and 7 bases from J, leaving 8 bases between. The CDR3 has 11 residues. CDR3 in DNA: TGCAGTGCTCCCAGCGGTGAAAAACTGTTTTTT. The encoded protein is CSAPSGEKLFF.

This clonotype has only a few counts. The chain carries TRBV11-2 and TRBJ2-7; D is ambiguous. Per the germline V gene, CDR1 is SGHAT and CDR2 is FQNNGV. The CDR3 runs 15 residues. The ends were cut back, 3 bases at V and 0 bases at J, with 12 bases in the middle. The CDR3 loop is CASSFIKGSSYEQYF. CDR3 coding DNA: TGTGCCAGCAGCTTTATCAAGGGTAGCTCCTACGAGCAGTACTTC.

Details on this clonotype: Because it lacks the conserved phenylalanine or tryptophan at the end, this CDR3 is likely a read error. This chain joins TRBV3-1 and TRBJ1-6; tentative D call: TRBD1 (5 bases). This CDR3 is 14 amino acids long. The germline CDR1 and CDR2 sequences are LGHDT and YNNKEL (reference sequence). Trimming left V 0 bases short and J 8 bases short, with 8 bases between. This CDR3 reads CASSQDRGDSPLHS. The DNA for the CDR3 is TGTGCCAGCAGCCAAGATCGAGGGGATTCACCCCTCCACTCT.

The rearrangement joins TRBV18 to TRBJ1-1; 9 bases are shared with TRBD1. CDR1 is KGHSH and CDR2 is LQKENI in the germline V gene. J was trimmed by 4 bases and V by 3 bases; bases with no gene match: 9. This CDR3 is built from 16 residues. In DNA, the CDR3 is TGTGCCAGCTCACCCAGCACCGGGACAGGGCTCACTGAAGCTTTCTTT. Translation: CASSPSTGTGLTEAFF.

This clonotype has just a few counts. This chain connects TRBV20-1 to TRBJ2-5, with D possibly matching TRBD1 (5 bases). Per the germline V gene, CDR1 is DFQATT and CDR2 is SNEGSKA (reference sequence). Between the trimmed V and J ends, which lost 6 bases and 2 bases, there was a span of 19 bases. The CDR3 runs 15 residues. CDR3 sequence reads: CSANPNSGKQETQYF. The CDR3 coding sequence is TGCAGTGCGAACCCCAATTCAGGGAAGCAAGAGACCCAGTACTTC.

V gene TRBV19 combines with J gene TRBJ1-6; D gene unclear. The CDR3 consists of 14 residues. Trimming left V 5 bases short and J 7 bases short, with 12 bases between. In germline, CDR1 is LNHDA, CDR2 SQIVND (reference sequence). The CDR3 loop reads CASSRESQNSPLHF. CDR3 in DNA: TGTGCCAGTAGTCGAGAATCACAGAATTCACCCCTCCACTTT.

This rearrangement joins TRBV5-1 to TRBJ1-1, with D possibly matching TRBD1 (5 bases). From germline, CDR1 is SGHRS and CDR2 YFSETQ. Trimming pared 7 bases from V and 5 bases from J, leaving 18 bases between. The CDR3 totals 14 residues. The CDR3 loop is CASGPEGPGTEAFF. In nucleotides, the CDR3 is TGCGCCAGCGGGCCGGAGGGGCCGGGAACTGAAGCTTTCTTT.

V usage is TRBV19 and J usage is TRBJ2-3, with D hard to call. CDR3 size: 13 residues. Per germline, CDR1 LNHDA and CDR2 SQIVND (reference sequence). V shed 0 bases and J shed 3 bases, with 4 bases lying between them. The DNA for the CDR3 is TGTGCCAGTAGTATAGAGGGGACAGATACGCAGTATTTT. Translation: CASSIEGTDTQYF.

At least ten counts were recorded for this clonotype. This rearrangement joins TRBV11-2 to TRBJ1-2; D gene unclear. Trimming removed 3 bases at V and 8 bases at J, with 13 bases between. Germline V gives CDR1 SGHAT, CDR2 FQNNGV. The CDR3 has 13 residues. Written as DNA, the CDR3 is TGTGCCAGCAGCTTGGAGGGTGGACGAGGCTACACCTTC. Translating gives CASSLEGGRGYTF.

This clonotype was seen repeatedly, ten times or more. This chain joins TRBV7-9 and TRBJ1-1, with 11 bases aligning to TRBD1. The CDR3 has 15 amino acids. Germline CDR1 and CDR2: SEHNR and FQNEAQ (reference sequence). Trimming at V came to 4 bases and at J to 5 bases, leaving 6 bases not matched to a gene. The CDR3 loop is CASSSNRDRGTEAFF. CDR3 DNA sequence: TGTGCCAGCAGCTCGAACCGGGACAGGGGGACTGAAGCTTTCTTT.

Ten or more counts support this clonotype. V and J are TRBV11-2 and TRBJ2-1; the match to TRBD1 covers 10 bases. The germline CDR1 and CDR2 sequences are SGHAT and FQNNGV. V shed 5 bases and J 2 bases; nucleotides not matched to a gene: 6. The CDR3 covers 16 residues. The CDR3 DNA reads TGTGCCAGCAGCACTCGGGACAGGGGTACCTACAATGAGCAGTTCTTC. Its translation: CASSTRDRGTYNEQFF.

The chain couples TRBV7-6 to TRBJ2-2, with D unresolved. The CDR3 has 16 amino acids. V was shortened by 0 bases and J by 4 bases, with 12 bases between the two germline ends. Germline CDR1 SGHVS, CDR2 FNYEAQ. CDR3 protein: CASSLAGSPGTGELFF. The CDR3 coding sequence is TGTGCCAGCAGCTTAGCGGGGTCCCCAGGCACCGGGGAGCTGTTTTTT.

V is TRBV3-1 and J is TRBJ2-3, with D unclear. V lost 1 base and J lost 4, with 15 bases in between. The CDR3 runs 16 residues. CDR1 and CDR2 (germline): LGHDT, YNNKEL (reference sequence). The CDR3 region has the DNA TGTGCCAGCAGCCAAGCTCGGGCCGGAATTGCAGATACGCAGTATTTT. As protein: CASSQARAGIADTQYF.

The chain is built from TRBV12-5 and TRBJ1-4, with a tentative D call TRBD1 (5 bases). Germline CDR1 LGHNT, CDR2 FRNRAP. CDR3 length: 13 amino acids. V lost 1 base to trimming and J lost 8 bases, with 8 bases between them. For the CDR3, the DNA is TGTGCTAGTGGTTTGGATCAGGGCGAAAAACTGTTTTTT. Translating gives CASGLDQGEKLFF.

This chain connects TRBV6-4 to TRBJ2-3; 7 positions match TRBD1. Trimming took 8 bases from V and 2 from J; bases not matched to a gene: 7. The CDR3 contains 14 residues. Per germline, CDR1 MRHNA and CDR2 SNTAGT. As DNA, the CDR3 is TGTGCCAGCCGTCAGGGGGAGTCCACAGATACGCAGTATTTT. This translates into CASRQGESTDTQYF.